This TCR beta chain was identified in a study of blood T cells in healthy people across ages. This clonotype has a handful of counts. Germline assignment: CDR1 SGHKS and CDR2 YYEKEE (reference sequence). The CDR3 is made up of 18 amino acids. Unmatched junction bases numbered 19, after V lost 4 bases and J lost 8 bases. Peripheral blood, 9.5 to 10 milliliters per donor, was collected. PBMCs, at least 7 million per sample, were isolated. Combining a sample-barcoded 5' primer with a J-beta primer mix, a second PCR ran for roughly 7 to 12 cycles. Each cDNA molecule received a tag from a template-switch adaptor that had 12 random nucleotides. TCRdb reprocessed the 5' RACE reads via MiXCR and lists one record per CDR3 protein. This sample has roughly 1.6 million distinct CDR3 sequences; about 31% occur once, and the top ten carry about 11%.

This sequence was found in a woman between 25 and 40 years old in good health. The rearrangement joins TRBV5-5 to TRBJ2-1, with TRBD2 matching 9 bases. The specimen was blood. CDR3 sequence reads: CASSPIRRGGSYFHEQFF. In nucleotides, the CDR3 is TGTGCCAGCAGCCCAATCAGGCGGGGGGGCTCTTACTTCCATGAGCAGTTCTTC.